Listed below are T cell receptor beta chains from one sample, sequenced in a study of blood T cell repertoires in COVID-19. Assay used: immunoSEQ multiplex PCR; TCRdb lists only in-frame clones, some missing. The profile shows tens of thousands of clones, approximately 80% of them singletons. The sample consisted of peripheral blood. These receptors originate from a man aged 65 to 79 with COVID-19, enrolled during active disease. Each CDR3 is given with its conserved first and last residue. Each record gives: CDR3 DNA, CDR3 protein, J gene, clone size, D gene, V gene. A D gene is named only where the DNA matches it firmly. The size entry is marked missing in some rows and otherwise reads once, few, many or a size class.

CDR3 DNA: TGCGCCAGCAGCCTTGACGGACTTGGGACAGATACGCAGTATTTT
CDR3 protein: CASSLDGLGTDTQYF
J gene: TRBJ2-3
clone size: few
D gene: .
V gene: TRBV4-3

CDR3 DNA: TGTGCCAGCAGCAAACGGACAGGGGATAATCAGCCCCAGCATTTT
CDR3 protein: CASSKRTGDNQPQHF
J gene: TRBJ1-5
clone size: .
D gene: TRBD1
V gene: TRBV5-8

CDR3 DNA: TGCGCCAGCAGCCTGGGGGGGCCCACTGAAGCTTTCTTT
CDR3 protein: CASSLGGPTEAFF
J gene: TRBJ1-1
clone size: once
D gene: .
V gene: TRBV4-1

CDR3 DNA: TGTGCCAGCAGACCAACTAGTGGCGAGCAGTACTTC
CDR3 protein: CASRPTSGEQYF
J gene: TRBJ2-7
clone size: .
D gene: .
V gene: TRBV6-6

CDR3 DNA: TGTGCCAGTAGTCGCAGCGGTCTAGCGAAACACAATGAGCAGTTCTTC
CDR3 protein: CASSRSGLAKHNEQFF
J gene: TRBJ2-1
clone size: .
D gene: .
V gene: TRBV19

CDR3 DNA: TGCAGCGTTAAGGGGGGGCCCGGGGAGCTGTTTTTT
CDR3 protein: CSVKGGPGELFF
J gene: TRBJ2-2
clone size: .
D gene: .
V gene: TRBV29-1

CDR3 DNA: TGTGCCAGCACCGAGACTAGCGGGAGCACAGATACGCAGTATTTT
CDR3 protein: CASTETSGSTDTQYF
J gene: TRBJ2-3
clone size: .
D gene: TRBD2
V gene: TRBV7-9

CDR3 DNA: TGCGCCAGCAGCCAAACAGGGAAAAAACTGTTTTTT
CDR3 protein: CASSQTGKKLFF
J gene: TRBJ1-4
clone size: .
D gene: .
V gene: TRBV4-1

CDR3 DNA: TGTGCCAGCAGCCCACAGGGGCTGGGTCAGCCCCAGCATTTT
CDR3 protein: CASSPQGLGQPQHF
J gene: TRBJ1-5
clone size: .
D gene: TRBD1
V gene: TRBV7-2

CDR3 DNA: TGTGCCAGCAGCAGGACTAGCGGGAGGGCCGGGGAGACCCAGTACTTC
CDR3 protein: CASSRTSGRAGETQYF
J gene: TRBJ2-5
clone size: .
D gene: TRBD2
V gene: TRBV9

CDR3 DNA: TGTGCCAGCAGTCCCGTCGGGGGGTTTGGAAACACCATATATTTT
CDR3 protein: CASSPVGGFGNTIYF
J gene: TRBJ1-3
clone size: few
D gene: .
V gene: TRBV7-3

CDR3 DNA: TGTGCCAGCAGCTCCCGAGGAGGGCTGGGCTATGGCTACACCTTC
CDR3 protein: CASSSRGGLGYGYTF
J gene: TRBJ1-2
clone size: .
D gene: .
V gene: TRBV5-6

CDR3 DNA: TGTGCCACCAGCGCGGACCAAGAGACCCAGTACTTC
CDR3 protein: CATSADQETQYF
J gene: TRBJ2-5
clone size: .
D gene: .
V gene: TRBV24-1

CDR3 DNA: TGTGCCAGCAGCTTCGGGTATTCCGGGGAGCTGTTTTTT
CDR3 protein: CASSFGYSGELFF
J gene: TRBJ2-2
clone size: once
D gene: .
V gene: TRBV7-3

CDR3 DNA: TGTGCCAGCAGCAACAGGGTTGAGCAGTTCTTC
CDR3 protein: CASSNRVEQFF
J gene: TRBJ2-1
clone size: .
D gene: .
V gene: TRBV6-2/TRBV6-3

CDR3 DNA: TGTGCCAGTAGTTCCCCCCGGAGCGGGGGCAATCAGCCCCAGCATTTT
CDR3 protein: CASSSPRSGGNQPQHF
J gene: TRBJ1-5
clone size: .
D gene: .
V gene: TRBV19

CDR3 DNA: TGTGCCAGCAGTTTTACTAGCGGGAGTCGCGATGAGCAGTTCTTC
CDR3 protein: CASSFTSGSRDEQFF
J gene: TRBJ2-1
clone size: .
D gene: TRBD2
V gene: TRBV6-1

CDR3 DNA: TGTGCCAGCAGCGAGTGGACAGGGCAGGATGAGCAGTTCTTC
CDR3 protein: CASSEWTGQDEQFF
J gene: TRBJ2-1
clone size: .
D gene: TRBD1
V gene: TRBV13

CDR3 DNA: TGTGCCAGCAGCCCTTCTTCGGGACAGCCCGTCCCCTACGAGCAGTACTTC
CDR3 protein: CASSPSSGQPVPYEQYF
J gene: TRBJ2-7
clone size: once
D gene: TRBD1
V gene: TRBV5-4

CDR3 DNA: TGCGCCAGCAGCATCGACAGGAACGATGGCTACACCTTC
CDR3 protein: CASSIDRNDGYTF
J gene: TRBJ1-2
clone size: .
D gene: .
V gene: TRBV5-1

CDR3 DNA: TGTGCCAGCTCACCAAAACTTTCAGGTGGGGCAGGGGGGACCTCCTACTACGAGCAGTACTTC
CDR3 protein: CASSPKLSGGAGGTSYYEQYF
J gene: TRBJ2-7
clone size: .
D gene: .
V gene: TRBV18

CDR3 DNA: TGTGCCAGCAGCACCGGGGGAGGCGTTCAGCCCCAGCATTTT
CDR3 protein: CASSTGGGVQPQHF
J gene: TRBJ1-5
clone size: .
D gene: .
V gene: TRBV9

CDR3 DNA: TGTGCCAGCAGTTCCAGCGCATTTGGCTACACCTTC
CDR3 protein: CASSSSAFGYTF
J gene: TRBJ1-2
clone size: .
D gene: .
V gene: TRBV28

CDR3 DNA: TGTGCCAGCAGCTTAGGACAGGCGGAGACCCAGTACTTC
CDR3 protein: CASSLGQAETQYF
J gene: TRBJ2-5
clone size: few
D gene: TRBD1
V gene: TRBV2

CDR3 DNA: TGCGCCAGCAGTGAGTCCCCGGGACAGGCCGGGGAGCTGTTTTTT
CDR3 protein: CASSESPGQAGELFF
J gene: TRBJ2-2
clone size: .
D gene: TRBD1
V gene: TRBV10-1

CDR3 DNA: TGTGCCACCAGCACTTATAACTATGGCTACACCTTC
CDR3 protein: CATSTYNYGYTF
J gene: TRBJ1-2
clone size: .
D gene: .
V gene: TRBV15

CDR3 DNA: TGCGCCAGCAGCTTGGACCGGGGGGCTGGAAACACCATATATTTT
CDR3 protein: CASSLDRGAGNTIYF
J gene: TRBJ1-3
clone size: .
D gene: .
V gene: TRBV5-1

CDR3 DNA: TGTGCCAGCAGCCAAGAACCAGCGGGAAATAGCAATGAGCAGTTCTTC
CDR3 protein: CASSQEPAGNSNEQFF
J gene: TRBJ2-1
clone size: .
D gene: TRBD2
V gene: TRBV4-2

CDR3 DNA: TGCAGTGCTAGTGGAGGGTTGAATCAGCCCCAGCATTTT
CDR3 protein: CSASGGLNQPQHF
J gene: TRBJ1-5
clone size: once
D gene: .
V gene: TRBV20-1

CDR3 DNA: TGTGCCAGCACCGACGCCCTAATAATCAGGTCCCAGCATTTT
CDR3 protein: CASTDALIIRSQHF
J gene: TRBJ1-5
clone size: .
D gene: .
V gene: TRBV28

CDR3 DNA: TGTGCCATCAGTGATTGGGGACTGACTAATTCACCCCTCCACTTT
CDR3 protein: CAISDWGLTNSPLHF
J gene: TRBJ1-6
clone size: .
D gene: .
V gene: TRBV10-3

CDR3 DNA: TGCAGTGCCCAGGGCCCAAATGAGCAGTTCTTC
CDR3 protein: CSAQGPNEQFF
J gene: TRBJ2-1
clone size: .
D gene: .
V gene: TRBV20-1

CDR3 DNA: TGTGCCATCAGTGAAGGACTAGCGGGAAACGACGAGCAGTACTTC
CDR3 protein: CAISEGLAGNDEQYF
J gene: TRBJ2-7
clone size: .
D gene: TRBD2
V gene: TRBV10-3

CDR3 DNA: TGTGCCGGTCCCTGCTTTTTCAGGGCCAGCAATCAGCCCCAGCATTTT
CDR3 protein: CAGPCFFRASNQPQHF
J gene: TRBJ1-5
clone size: once
D gene: .
V gene: TRBV28

CDR3 DNA: TGTGCCAGCGGAAAAACCAAAGCGGGAGACACCGGGGAGCTGTTTTTT
CDR3 protein: CASGKTKAGDTGELFF
J gene: TRBJ2-2
clone size: .
D gene: TRBD2
V gene: TRBV13

CDR3 DNA: TGTGCCACTACAGGGGACACCGGGGAGCTGTTTTTT
CDR3 protein: CATTGDTGELFF
J gene: TRBJ2-2
clone size: .
D gene: TRBD1
V gene: TRBV24-1

CDR3 DNA: TGCAGCGTTGGAACAGGGGGCGGGAGCACCGGGGAGCTGTTTTTT
CDR3 protein: CSVGTGGGSTGELFF
J gene: TRBJ2-2
clone size: .
D gene: TRBD1
V gene: TRBV29-1

CDR3 DNA: TGTGCCAGCAGCTTAGCACTAGCGGGAGACGAGCAGTACTTC
CDR3 protein: CASSLALAGDEQYF
J gene: TRBJ2-7
clone size: .
D gene: TRBD2
V gene: TRBV11-2

CDR3 DNA: TGTGCCAGCAGCAAGCGAACAGGGATGGCCTCTGGAAACACCATATATTTT
CDR3 protein: CASSKRTGMASGNTIYF
J gene: TRBJ1-3
clone size: .
D gene: .
V gene: TRBV6-2/TRBV6-3

CDR3 DNA: TGTGCCAGCAGCATTCGACTAGCGGGAGCCTACGAGCAGTACTTC
CDR3 protein: CASSIRLAGAYEQYF
J gene: TRBJ2-7
clone size: .
D gene: TRBD2
V gene: TRBV5-4

CDR3 DNA: TGTGCCAGCTCACTGAGGACAGGGGTGGAAAACATTCAGTACTTC
CDR3 protein: CASSLRTGVENIQYF
J gene: TRBJ2-4
clone size: once
D gene: TRBD1
V gene: TRBV18

CDR3 DNA: TGTGCCAGCAGCTTACTCCGGACAGATAATTCACCCCTCCACTTT
CDR3 protein: CASSLLRTDNSPLHF
J gene: TRBJ1-6
clone size: once
D gene: .
V gene: TRBV7-2

CDR3 DNA: TGTGCCAGCAGTTTTGGAGGGCCCTATGGCTACACCTTC
CDR3 protein: CASSFGGPYGYTF
J gene: TRBJ1-2
clone size: once
D gene: .
V gene: TRBV27

CDR3 DNA: TGTGCCAGCAGCTTAGTGAGCGGGAGAGGGGGTGAGGGCACCGGGGAGCTGTTTTTT
CDR3 protein: CASSLVSGRGGEGTGELFF
J gene: TRBJ2-2
clone size: .
D gene: TRBD2
V gene: TRBV7-2

CDR3 DNA: TGTGCCACCAGCAGAGATACAGTTAGGGGAGGCGAGCAGTACTTC
CDR3 protein: CATSRDTVRGGEQYF
J gene: TRBJ2-7
clone size: .
D gene: .
V gene: TRBV15

CDR3 DNA: TGTGCCAGCAGCCAAGGGGCAGGGACTAACTATGGCTACACCTTC
CDR3 protein: CASSQGAGTNYGYTF
J gene: TRBJ1-2
clone size: .
D gene: .
V gene: TRBV4-2

CDR3 DNA: TGTGCCACCAGCAGAGATGGGGGGACGGAAAAACTGTTTTTT
CDR3 protein: CATSRDGGTEKLFF
J gene: TRBJ1-4
clone size: .
D gene: .
V gene: TRBV15

CDR3 DNA: TGTGCCAGCAAGGGGACAGGGAATTCACCCCTCCACTTT
CDR3 protein: CASKGTGNSPLHF
J gene: TRBJ1-6
clone size: .
D gene: TRBD1
V gene: TRBV2

CDR3 DNA: TGTGCCAGCAGTTTTTCGGGGTCGTCAGGCTACACCTTC
CDR3 protein: CASSFSGSSGYTF
J gene: TRBJ1-2
clone size: few
D gene: .
V gene: TRBV12-3/TRBV12-4

CDR3 DNA: TGTGCCAGCTTTAATAGCGGGAGAGAGAACAATGAGCAGTTCTTC
CDR3 protein: CASFNSGRENNEQFF
J gene: TRBJ2-1
clone size: few
D gene: TRBD2
V gene: TRBV2

CDR3 DNA: TGTGCCAGCAGCGTAGGACCGGGACATCATAATGGGGGAAACACCATATATTTT
CDR3 protein: CASSVGPGHHNGGNTIYF
J gene: TRBJ1-3
clone size: .
D gene: .
V gene: TRBV7-2

CDR3 DNA: TGTGCCACCATACAGGGGGTTGGGTATGGCTACACCTTC
CDR3 protein: CATIQGVGYGYTF
J gene: TRBJ1-2
clone size: .
D gene: TRBD1
V gene: TRBV7-2

CDR3 DNA: TGTGCCAGCAGCCCCCTTGACCGAGGCTCCTACAATGAGCAGTTCTTC
CDR3 protein: CASSPLDRGSYNEQFF
J gene: TRBJ2-1
clone size: .
D gene: .
V gene: TRBV3-1/TRBV3-2

CDR3 DNA: TGTGCCACTGGGACTAGCGGGACATACAATGAGCAGTTCTTC
CDR3 protein: CATGTSGTYNEQFF
J gene: TRBJ2-1
clone size: .
D gene: TRBD2
V gene: TRBV27

CDR3 DNA: TGTGCCAGCAGCTACCGGACTAGCGGGAGCCCCAGGAATGAGCAGTTCTTC
CDR3 protein: CASSYRTSGSPRNEQFF
J gene: TRBJ2-1
clone size: .
D gene: TRBD2
V gene: TRBV7-9

CDR3 DNA: TGTGCCAGCAGCTACACACTAGCGGGAGATAACGAGCAGTACTTC
CDR3 protein: CASSYTLAGDNEQYF
J gene: TRBJ2-7
clone size: .
D gene: TRBD2
V gene: TRBV5-6

CDR3 DNA: TGTGCCAGCAGCCAACAGGGGGCCGCTGAAGCTTTCTTT
CDR3 protein: CASSQQGAAEAFF
J gene: TRBJ1-1
clone size: .
D gene: TRBD1
V gene: TRBV7-2

CDR3 DNA: TGTGCCAGCAGTTTCCTAGCGGGAGGGGAGCAGTTCTTC
CDR3 protein: CASSFLAGGEQFF
J gene: TRBJ2-1
clone size: .
D gene: TRBD2
V gene: TRBV28

CDR3 DNA: TGTGCCAGCAGCGTGGGGGGCACCGGGGAGCTGTTTTTT
CDR3 protein: CASSVGGTGELFF
J gene: TRBJ2-2
clone size: .
D gene: .
V gene: TRBV7-3

CDR3 DNA: TGTGCCAGCAGTTATAGTCAGGGGCACACTGAAGCTTTCTTT
CDR3 protein: CASSYSQGHTEAFF
J gene: TRBJ1-1
clone size: few
D gene: .
V gene: TRBV6-5